The rows below give T cell receptor beta chains drawn from one sample of a study of blood T cell repertoires in COVID-19. Using immunoSEQ multiplex PCR, the repertoire was profiled, and TCRdb retains in-frame clones only, with some absent. The sample lists about 290,000 clones; about nine tenths were seen once. The source material was peripheral blood. The receptors stem from a woman aged 40 to 50 who had recovered from COVID-19. Both conserved end residues are part of each CDR3. The order of the fields is J gene, V gene, clone size, D gene, CDR3 DNA, CDR3 protein. The D gene is left open where the match is weak. Clone size is shown for a subset of rows, as once, few, many or a class of expanded clone.

TRBJ2-7,TRBV7-9,NA,TRBD2,TGTGCCAGCAGCGAGGCGGCGGGAGGGCGGGAAAAAGCATACGAGCAGTACTTC,CASSEAAGGREKAYEQYF
TRBJ2-5,TRBV6-5,NA,NA,TGTGCCAGCAGCGTGCGGGAGACCCAGTACTTC,CASSVRETQYF
TRBJ2-2,TRBV7-3,NA,NA,TGTGCCAGCAGTCCCTCTGCGGTCGGGGAGCTGTTTTTT,CASSPSAVGELFF
TRBJ2-7,TRBV21-1,NA,NA,TGTGCCAGCAGCATCCTCGGGACACGAGAATACGAGCAGTACTTC,CASSILGTREYEQYF
TRBJ1-6,TRBV6-1,few,NA,TGTGCCAGCAGTGAGAGAGTCCCGGGTTCACCCCTCCACTTT,CASSERVPGSPLHF
TRBJ2-7,TRBV6-2/TRBV6-3,NA,TRBD2,TGTGCCAGCAGTTATAGCGGGAGGGCCAGCGAGCAGTACTTC,CASSYSGRASEQYF
TRBJ1-1,TRBV2,few,TRBD1,TGTGCCAGCAGTGGGCCCAGGACAGGGGTGAACACTGAAGCTTTCTTT,CASSGPRTGVNTEAFF
TRBJ2-5,TRBV25-1,NA,TRBD2,TGTGCCAGCAGTTTTTGGGCGGGAGTTTCCCAAGAGACCCAGTACTTC,CASSFWAGVSQETQYF
TRBJ2-7,TRBV29-1,NA,NA,TGCAGCGTGTACAGGCTCCGGAGCTCCTACGAGCAGTACTTC,CSVYRLRSSYEQYF
TRBJ2-1,TRBV6-6,NA,TRBD1,TGTGCCAGCAGACGAGTCCCGGGACAGGGGGCGCGTGGTGAGCAGTTCTTC,CASRRVPGQGARGEQFF
TRBJ1-5,TRBV9,NA,NA,TGTGCCAGCAGCGTAGCCGGGGGACCCAATCAGCCCCAGCATTTT,CASSVAGGPNQPQHF
TRBJ2-6,TRBV2,once,NA,TGTGCCAGCAGTGCCAGGGCAGGGGCCAACGTCCTGACTTTC,CASSARAGANVLTF
TRBJ2-4,TRBV19,NA,NA,TGTGCCAGTTCTGGTAGCGCTGTCAAAAACATTCAGTACTTC,CASSGSAVKNIQYF
TRBJ2-7,TRBV28,once,NA,TGTGCCAGCAGTTCGGAGGTGCCCTACGAGCAGTACTTC,CASSSEVPYEQYF
TRBJ2-7,TRBV3-1/TRBV3-2,NA,TRBD1,TGTGCCAGCAGCCAAGATGGTATCACAGGGGGCGAGCAGTACTTC,CASSQDGITGGEQYF
TRBJ2-1,TRBV5-1,NA,NA,TGCGCCAGCAGCTTTCCTAGCGCCTACAATGAGCAGTTCTTC,CASSFPSAYNEQFF
TRBJ2-2,TRBV5-4,NA,TRBD2,TGTGCCAGCAGCTTGCAACTAGCGGTCACCGGGGAGCTGTTTTTT,CASSLQLAVTGELFF
TRBJ1-2,TRBV6-1,NA,TRBD1,TGTGCCAGCAGGGAACACCCGACAGGGCTCGGAATGAATGGCTACACCTTC,CASREHPTGLGMNGYTF
TRBJ2-3,TRBV7-2,NA,NA,TGTGCCAGCAGCTTAGTCCGCAGGGCAATCGCAGATACGCAGTATTTT,CASSLVRRAIADTQYF
TRBJ2-1,TRBV7-3,NA,NA,TGTGCCAGCAGCTTAGACTATTTGCTCGATGAGCAGTTCTTC,CASSLDYLLDEQFF
TRBJ2-3,TRBV7-9,NA,NA,TGTGCCAGCAGCTCGCCCCCAGGGCCCAGCACAGATACGCAGTATTTT,CASSSPPGPSTDTQYF
TRBJ2-1,TRBV27,NA,NA,TGTGCCAACAATTACCATCGACAGATTAGCTCCTACAATGAGCAGTTCTTC,CANNYHRQISSYNEQFF